The 11 T cell receptor beta chains listed next were all sequenced from one sample in a study of shared T cell receptors in the human thymus. Only in-frame clones appear in the TCRdb table, and some are missing; sequencing was by immunoSEQ multiplex PCR. The repertoire includes hundreds of thousands of clones, over 75% of them detected once, and 0.0094% sits in the top ten. This same sample was also taken into another study, of human thymus T cells.

Sequences were obtained from thymocytes. All receptors come from a boy in the first two years of life with a congenital heart defect.

This sequence joins TRBV19 and TRBJ2-4; D might be TRBD1 (6 bases). Germline CDR1 LNHDA, CDR2 SQIVND (reference sequence). The CDR3 loop spans 15 amino acids. V was cut by 4 bases and J by 3 bases, with 13 bases left in between. The CDR3 region has the DNA TGTGCCAGTAGTACAGGGGTGGAGGACAAAAACATTCAGTACTTC. Translation: CASSTGVEDKNIQYF.

The chain combines TRBV4-3 with TRBJ2-2; D not resolved. The CDR3 runs to 17 residues. CDR1 and CDR2 from the germline V gene are LGHNA and YSLEER. Between the trimmed V and J ends, which lost 0 bases and 6 bases, there was a span of 17 bases. The CDR3 sequence: CASSQDPVISSAGELFF. CDR3 nucleotides: TGCGCCAGCAGCCAAGACCCCGTTATCTCCAGCGCCGGGGAGCTGTTTTTT.

The V call is TRBV11-2, the J call TRBJ1-2; 7 bases are a match to TRBD1. This CDR3 spans 16 amino acids. With V trimmed by 6 bases and J by 2 bases, 12 bases remained unmatched. Germline-derived CDR1 and CDR2 are SGHAT and FQNNGV. The CDR3 sequence is CASSCGQARPNYGYTF. In DNA, the CDR3 is TGTGCCAGCAGTTGCGGACAGGCCAGACCAAACTATGGCTACACCTTC.

The rearrangement links TRBV28 to TRBJ1-1; D is perhaps TRBD1 (6 bases). Trimming removed 5 bases from V and 1 base from J, with 17 bases in between. CDR1 and CDR2 from the germline V gene are MDHEN and SYDVKM. CDR3 size: 16 residues. CDR3 loop: CASSPLHPGQNTEAFF. CDR3 coding DNA: TGTGCCAGCAGTCCTCTCCACCCGGGACAGAACACTGAAGCTTTCTTT.

The V call is TRBV11-3, the J call TRBJ2-2, with D maybe TRBD1 (5 bases). V dropped 7 bases and J dropped 2 bases, with 11 bases sitting between them. This CDR3 contains 14 residues. Germline lookup yields CDR1 SGHNT and CDR2 YENEEA. For the CDR3, the DNA is TGTGCCAGCACCCAGGGTGCAAACACCGGGGAGCTGTTTTTT. Protein product: CASTQGANTGELFF.

V and J are TRBV6-6 and TRBJ2-1; D is unclear. In germline, CDR1 is MNHNY, CDR2 SVGAGI (reference sequence). Trimming took 7 bases from V and 0 from J, leaving 10 bases between them. This CDR3 spans 14 amino acids. The CDR3 loop is CASNYRSSYNEQFF. CDR3 bases: TGTGCCAGCAACTACCGGAGCTCCTACAATGAGCAGTTCTTC.

The V and J genes are TRBV5-1 and TRBJ1-2; D ambiguous. This CDR3 is built from 14 residues. Germline CDR1 SGHRS, CDR2 YFSETQ. V lost 5 bases and J lost 1, with 12 bases in between. DNA for the CDR3: TGCGCCAGCAGGCTTGAGACGGGTAACTATGGCTACACCTTC. Protein sequence: CASRLETGNYGYTF.

The chain uses TRBV2 and TRBJ2-5; D gene uncertain. Deletions cut 2 bases from V and 2 bases from J, with 12 bases between. Germline V gives CDR1 SNHLY, CDR2 FYNNEI. The CDR3 runs 15 residues. For the CDR3, the DNA is TGTGCCAGCAGTGAATTCACGCGTTCTCAAGAGACCCAGTACTTC. Translation: CASSEFTRSQETQYF. The variable domain in full, completed from reference TRBV2 and TRBJ2-5, reads EPEVTQTPSHQVTQMGQEVILRCVPISNHLYFYWYRQILGQKVEFLVSFYNNEISEKSEIFDDQFSVERPDGSNFTLKIRSTKLEDSAMYFCASSEFTRSQETQYFGPGTRLLVL.

The chain has TRBV7-2 and TRBJ1-1; perhaps TRBD1 as D (6 bases). V lost 4 bases and J lost 2, with 14 bases in between. Germline assignment: CDR1 SGHTA and CDR2 FQGNSA. The CDR3 runs to 15 residues. CDR3 amino acids: CASSSPPDSNTEAFF. The CDR3 DNA is TGTGCCAGCAGCTCCCCCCCGGACAGCAACACTGAAGCTTTCTTT.

CDR3 in DNA: TGTGCCAGCAGCTTGTTCGGAAGCGGGAGGACAACCTACGAGCAGTACTTC. This sequence encodes CASSLFGSGRTTYEQYF. The J gene is TRBJ2-7, the V gene TRBV5-6; the match to TRBD2 covers 9 bases. The J segment lost 2 bases and the V segment lost 1 base, leaving 10 bases of the junction unmatched. The CDR3 contains 17 residues. Germline CDR1 SGHDT, CDR2 YYEEEE.

The V and J genes are TRBV19 and TRBJ2-5; 8 bases line up with TRBD1. The CDR3 loop spans 14 amino acids. Germline-derived CDR1 and CDR2 are LNHDA and SQIVND (reference sequence). V shed 3 bases and J 5 bases; nucleotides not matched to a gene: 5. Here the CDR3 reads CASSIGQGLETQYF. CDR3 sequence (DNA): TGTGCCAGTAGTATCGGACAGGGCCTGGAGACCCAGTACTTC.